A single sample gave rise to the 8 T cell receptor beta chains below, sequenced in a study of metastatic and nonmetastatic thyroid tumors. Nobody among the patients had been given any treatment before thyroid surgery. TCRdb called clones again from the PCR reads with MiXCR. The sample lists roughly 33,000 clones, 18% occurring once. Sequences were obtained from blood. Receptors were obtained from a male donor with papillary thyroid cancer or a benign thyroid nodule (not recorded which). Some clones in this sample may be carry-over from other donors' samples.

In its sample, this clone ranks as medium-sized. The rearrangement uses TRBV27 and TRBJ2-7, with unresolved D. CDR3 length: 14 amino acids. CDR1 is MNHEY, CDR2 SMNVEV, per germline (reference sequence). Trimming left V 6 bases short and J 3 bases short, with 15 bases between. CDR3 bases: TGTGCCAGCAGATCCACACACGGTCACTACGAGCAGTACTTC. As protein: CASRSTHGHYEQYF.

This clone turned up a few times. The chain employs TRBV6-1 and TRBJ1-2; perhaps TRBD1 as D (5 bases). Germline CDR1 reads MNHNS; CDR2 reads SASEGT. The CDR3 runs 13 residues. V lost 11 bases and J lost 6, with 19 bases in between. The CDR3 nucleotides read TGTGCCTGCATCCCGGGGCAGGGTAATGGCTACACCTTC. Its translation is CACIPGQGNGYTF.

This clone has a single count. Since no conserved phenylalanine or tryptophan closes the CDR3, a read error is the likely cause. This chain connects TRBV20-1 to TRBJ2-7; a weak D match, TRBD1 (6 bases). The V end was cut by 5 bases, the J end by 2 bases, with 10 bases between. CDR1 is DFQATT and CDR2 is SNEGSKA in the germline V gene (reference sequence). The CDR3 runs to 12 residues. CDR3 in amino acids: CSADDRPYEQYL. DNA of the CDR3: TGCAGTGCTGACGACAGGCCCTACGAGCAGTACTTA.

This chain joins TRBV5-1 and TRBJ2-2; the D is unclear. Trimming removed 0 bases from V and 1 base from J, with 4 bases in between. The germline V gene has CDR1 SGHRS and CDR2 YFSETQ. The CDR3 loop spans 14 amino acids. CDR3 in DNA: TGCGCCAGCAGCTTGGATCGGAACACCGGGGAGCTGTTTTTT. Translating it yields CASSLDRNTGELFF. The whole variable domain, filled in from reference TRBV5-1 and TRBJ2-2, reads KAGVTQTPRYLIKTRGQQVTLSCSPISGHRSVSWYQQTPGQGLQFLFEYFSETQRNKGNFPGRFSGRQFSNSRSEMNVSTLELGDSALYLCASSLDRNTGELFFGEGSRLTVL.

This clone was detected many times. This chain joins TRBV27 and TRBJ2-1; 7 bases are shared with TRBD2. V shed 7 bases and J 10 bases; nucleotides not matched to a gene: 7. This CDR3 contains 12 residues. Germline lookup yields CDR1 MNHEY and CDR2 SMNVEV (reference sequence). The CDR3 nucleotides are TGTGCCAGCATGACTAGCCCTGCGGAGCAGTTCTTC. This encodes CASMTSPAEQFF.

In this sample, this clone turned up many times. This chain uses TRBV3-1 with TRBJ2-7; no clear D gene. CDR3 size: 15 residues. Trimming stripped 6 bases from V and 6 bases from J, with 21 bases between. The germline gives CDR1 LGHDT, CDR2 YNNKEL (reference sequence). CDR3 nucleotide sequence: TGTGCCAGCAGTTTTACTGGTTCCACAACCGGCGAGCAGTACTTC. Its protein is CASSFTGSTTGEQYF.

For this clone: This sample includes further DNA sequences coding for the same CDR3. V and J are TRBV28 and TRBJ2-2; 7 bases are shared with TRBD2. The length of the CDR3 is 15 residues. CDR1 and CDR2 (germline): MDHEN, SYDVKM. Trimming removed 3 bases from V and 11 bases from J; junction bases left unmatched: 12. The CDR3 sequence is CASSFGLAGAGELFF. CDR3 sequence (DNA): TGTGCCAGCAGTTTTGGGCTGGCGGGAGCTGGTGAGCTGTTTTTT.

For this clone: This sequence may be a read error, since a much larger clone differs from it by one base. The V and J genes are TRBV2 and TRBJ2-7, with D possibly being TRBD2 (6 bases). CDR1 and CDR2 (germline): SNHLY, FYNNEI. V was pared by 8 bases and J by 7 bases, with 21 bases between. The CDR3 is 14 residues long. The DNA for the CDR3 is TGTGCCAGCTCCCTGACGGGAAAGGGGAGGGAGCAGTACTTC. Its protein is CASSLTGKGREQYF. Together with reference TRBV2 and TRBJ2-7, the CDR3 gives the full variable domain: EPEVTQTPSHQVTQMGQEVILRCVPISNHLYFYWYRQILGQKVEFLVSFYNNEISEKSEIFDDQFSVERPDGSNFTLKIRSTKLEDSAMYFCASSLTGKGREQYFGPGTRLTVT.